This TCR delta chain came from a study of DNA immune sequencing with unique molecular identifiers (TCRdb year 2020). Background for the entire study: gammadelta T cells were enriched from buffy coats using immunomagnetic cell separation, and their genomic DNA was sequenced. Fluorescence-activated cell sorting was used to enrich gammadelta T cells from the PBMC of roughly nine healthy individuals. In the comparison of enriched versus non-enriched samples, 100 ng of enriched gammadelta T-cell DNA and about 0.98 ug of non-enriched PBMC DNA were sequenced. An ultrasensitive DNA-based TRD repertoire sequencing method using PCR-introduced unique molecular identifiers was developed and validated in the study. The method was checked using synthetic reference molecules and blood samples from healthy people. Donors were healthy individuals, with fewer than 11 donors profiled from sorted peripheral blood gammadelta T cells. Study-level results and caveats: Variation in TRD repertoire diversity was observed between healthy donors, with several donors found to be highly oligoclonal, in that the top 5 clonotypes exceeded half of productive molecules. The primer-based approach cannot detect novel TRD sequences that are not targeted by the primers. Among clonotypes in healthy donors, the most frequent TRD rearrangement was TRDV2 paired with TRDJ1.

As encoded in the germline V gene, CDR1 is TSWWSYY while CDR2 is QGS. From the cysteine through the phenylalanine, the CDR3 covers 20 amino acids. The only DNA kept is the CDR3, 60 bases in frame from the first base. Trimming takes 7 bases off V and 0 bases off J; junction bases not matched to a gene: 21. Turning to this clone: Its antigen is currently not known. Qualities for individual bases were not recorded, and no much larger clone is one base off.

The library relied on multiplex PCR. A 32-plex assay with primers for all 8 TRDV and 4 TRDJ genes covering the CDR3 was used to amplify genomic DNA. During 2 to 3 cycles of barcoding PCR, a 12-nucleotide UMI was attached, and a second PCR using Illumina adapter primers followed. AMPure XP beads were used for library purification, and library quality was checked on a Fragment Analyzer with the HS NGS Fragment kit. Sequencing was run on an Illumina MiniSeq mid-output kit with around 20% PhiX and 150 cycles of paired-end reads. The authors processed their data as follows. MIGEC version 1.2.9 was used to process the reads, grouping reads by UMI and building error-corrected consensus sequences. Modified VDJtools version 1.2.1 scripts and the tcR R package were used for post-processing. TCRdb reran clone calling on the public reads with CATT; rows sharing one DNA sequence were then combined. The V and J calls and clone size come from TCRdb's table, not from the authors' own analysis. In all, the sample holds approximately 2,000 delta-chain clones, and 11% to 15% of those were seen once. The ten most abundant clones make up around 49% of the sample.

The chain employs TRDV1 and TRDJ1, and 9 bases in between align with TRDD3. Matching the DNA to germline supplied the J gene, which TCRdb does not give. The origin of this receptor is a human donor in good health. The sample comprised gamma-delta T cells enriched from blood buffy coat, or unenriched PBMCs (not recorded which). The bases read TGTGCTCTTGCGCCTACTCGGGGGGCTGGGGGATTAAGGTACACCGATAAACTCATCTTT. Its translation is CALAPTRGAGGLRYTDKLIF.